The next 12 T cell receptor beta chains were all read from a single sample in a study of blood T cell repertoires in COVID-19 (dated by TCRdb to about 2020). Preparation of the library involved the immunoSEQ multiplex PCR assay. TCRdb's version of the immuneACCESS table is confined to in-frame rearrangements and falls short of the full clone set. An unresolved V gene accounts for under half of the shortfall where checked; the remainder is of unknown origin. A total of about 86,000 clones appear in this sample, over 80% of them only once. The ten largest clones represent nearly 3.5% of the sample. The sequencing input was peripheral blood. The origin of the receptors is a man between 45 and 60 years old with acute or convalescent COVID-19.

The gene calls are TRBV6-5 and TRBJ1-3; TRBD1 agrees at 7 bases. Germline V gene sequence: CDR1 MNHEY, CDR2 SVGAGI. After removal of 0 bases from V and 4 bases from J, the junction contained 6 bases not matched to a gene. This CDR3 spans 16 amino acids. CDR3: CASSYSLTGYGNTIYF. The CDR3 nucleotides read TGTGCCAGCAGTTACTCCCTGACAGGGTACGGAAACACCATATATTTT.

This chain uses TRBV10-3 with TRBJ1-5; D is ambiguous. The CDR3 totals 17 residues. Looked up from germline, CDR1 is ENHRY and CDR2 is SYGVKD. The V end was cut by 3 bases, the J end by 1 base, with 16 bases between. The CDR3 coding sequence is TGTGCCATCAGTGAAGTTCCAGAGACGGAGAGCAATCAGCCCCAGCATTTT. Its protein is CAISEVPETESNQPQHF.

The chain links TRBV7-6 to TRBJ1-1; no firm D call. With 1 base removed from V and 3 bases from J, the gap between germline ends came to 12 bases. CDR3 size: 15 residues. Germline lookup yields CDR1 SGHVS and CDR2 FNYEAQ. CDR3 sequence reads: CASSLGGVGDTEAFF. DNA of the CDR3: TGTGCCAGCAGCTTAGGCGGGGTCGGGGACACTGAAGCTTTCTTT.

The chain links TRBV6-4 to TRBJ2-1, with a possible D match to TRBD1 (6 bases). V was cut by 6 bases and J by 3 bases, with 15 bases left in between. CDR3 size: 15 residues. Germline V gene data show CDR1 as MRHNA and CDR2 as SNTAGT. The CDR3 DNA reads TGTGCCAGCAGCGACGGGACATCAGACTACAATGAGCAGTTCTTC. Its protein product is CASSDGTSDYNEQFF.

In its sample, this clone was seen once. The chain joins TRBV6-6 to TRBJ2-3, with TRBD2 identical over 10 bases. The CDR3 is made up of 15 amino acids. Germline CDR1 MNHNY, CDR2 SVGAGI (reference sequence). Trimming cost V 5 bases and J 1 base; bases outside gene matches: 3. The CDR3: CASSSGRAGTDTQYF. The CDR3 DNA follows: TGTGCCAGCAGTAGCGGGAGGGCCGGCACAGATACGCAGTATTTT.

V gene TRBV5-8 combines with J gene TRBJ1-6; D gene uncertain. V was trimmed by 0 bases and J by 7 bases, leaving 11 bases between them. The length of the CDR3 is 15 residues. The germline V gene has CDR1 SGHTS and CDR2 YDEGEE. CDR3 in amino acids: CASSLGPYGNSPLHF. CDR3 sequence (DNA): TGTGCCAGCAGCTTGGGTCCCTACGGGAATTCACCCCTCCACTTT.

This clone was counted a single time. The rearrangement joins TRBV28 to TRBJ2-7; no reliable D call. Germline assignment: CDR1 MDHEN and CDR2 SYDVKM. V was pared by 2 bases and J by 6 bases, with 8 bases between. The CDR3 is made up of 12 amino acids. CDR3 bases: TGTGCCAGCAGTTTACCGCGCCTCGAGCAGTACTTC. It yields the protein CASSLPRLEQYF.

The CDR3 sequence: CASSPGTGLAAQYF. DNA for the CDR3: TGTGCCAGCAGCCCCGGGACAGGGCTAGCGGCCCAGTACTTC. The chain carries TRBV5-6 and TRBJ2-5, with 9 bases that match TRBD1. V gave up 4 bases and J gave up 9 bases; unmatched junction bases: 10. The CDR3 runs to 14 residues. Germline CDR1 reads SGHDT; CDR2 reads YYEEEE.

Written as DNA, the CDR3 is TGTGCCAGCAGTTTAACCACTTCCTACGAGCAGTACTTC. It is translated as CASSLTTSYEQYF. This sequence joins TRBV12-3 or TRBV12-4 and TRBJ2-7, with D unresolved. The germline V and J ends were trimmed by 2 bases and 1 base, with 6 bases remaining between them. The CDR3 is made up of 13 amino acids.

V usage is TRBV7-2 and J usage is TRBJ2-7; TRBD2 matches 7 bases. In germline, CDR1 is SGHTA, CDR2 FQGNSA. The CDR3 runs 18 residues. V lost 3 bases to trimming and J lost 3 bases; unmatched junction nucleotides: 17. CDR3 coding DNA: TGTGCCAGCAGCTTCGACGGGAGGCCCTCTACCCTCTACTACGAGCAGTACTTC. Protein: CASSFDGRPSTLYYEQYF.

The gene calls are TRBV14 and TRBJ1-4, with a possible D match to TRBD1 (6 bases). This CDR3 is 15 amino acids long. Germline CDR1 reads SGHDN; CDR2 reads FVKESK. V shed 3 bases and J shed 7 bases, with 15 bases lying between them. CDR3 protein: CASSQQTGQSEKLFF. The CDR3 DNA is TGTGCCAGCAGCCAGCAAACAGGGCAGAGTGAAAAACTGTTTTTT.

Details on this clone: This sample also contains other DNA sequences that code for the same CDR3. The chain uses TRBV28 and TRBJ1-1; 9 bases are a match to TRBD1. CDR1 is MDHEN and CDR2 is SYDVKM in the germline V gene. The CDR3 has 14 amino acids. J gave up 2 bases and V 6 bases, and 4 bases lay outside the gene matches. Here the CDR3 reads CASSSGQGNTEAFF. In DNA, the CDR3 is TGTGCCAGCAGCTCGGGACAGGGAAACACTGAAGCTTTCTTT.